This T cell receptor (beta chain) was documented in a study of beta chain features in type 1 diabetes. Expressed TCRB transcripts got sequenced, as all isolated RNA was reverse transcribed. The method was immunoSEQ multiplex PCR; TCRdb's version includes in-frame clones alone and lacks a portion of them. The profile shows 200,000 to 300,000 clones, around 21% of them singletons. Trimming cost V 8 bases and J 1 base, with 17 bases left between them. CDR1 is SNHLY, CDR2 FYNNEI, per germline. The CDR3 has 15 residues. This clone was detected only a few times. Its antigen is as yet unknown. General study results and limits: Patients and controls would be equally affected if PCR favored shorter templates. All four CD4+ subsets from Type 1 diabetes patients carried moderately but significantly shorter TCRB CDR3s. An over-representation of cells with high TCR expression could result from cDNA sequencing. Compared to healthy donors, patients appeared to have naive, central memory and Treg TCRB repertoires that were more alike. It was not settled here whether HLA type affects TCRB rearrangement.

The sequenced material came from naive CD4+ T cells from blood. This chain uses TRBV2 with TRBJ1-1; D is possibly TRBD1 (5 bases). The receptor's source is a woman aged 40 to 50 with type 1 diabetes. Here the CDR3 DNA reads TGTGCCAGCGCCTTCAGGGCTACAAGGAACACTGAAGCTTTCTTT. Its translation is CASAFRATRNTEAFF.